Below are 29 T cell receptor beta chains sequenced from a single sample in a study of cytomegalovirus exposure and HLA in healthy donors. Vbeta (60) and Jbeta (13) primers were used in the PCR. The table came from immunoSEQ multiplex PCR; TCRdb's copy has only in-frame clones and leaves some out. The table includes around 150,000 clones, over 70% detected once. Sequencing was done on a sample of PBMCs. Source of these receptors: a man aged 40-50 years in good health and CMV-seronegative.

The CDR3 reads CASSRGLLGGTEAFF. DNA of the CDR3: TGTGCCAGTAGTAGGGGGCTCCTAGGAGGCACTGAAGCTTTCTTT. The V and J genes are TRBV19 and TRBJ1-1; D is possibly TRBD1 (6 bases). This CDR3 has 15 residues. The ends were cut back, 4 bases at V and 4 bases at J, with 16 bases in the middle. Germline assignment: CDR1 LNHDA and CDR2 SQIVND (reference sequence).

The chain couples TRBV27 to TRBJ2-5; D not certain. Trimming cost V 1 base and J 0 bases, with 15 bases left between them. The CDR3 is made up of 17 amino acids. The V gene's germline CDR1 is MNHEY and CDR2 SMNVEV (reference sequence). The CDR3 sequence: CASSLYELCKYQETQYF. Here the CDR3 DNA reads TGTGCCAGCAGTTTATACGAGCTGTGTAAGTACCAAGAGACCCAGTACTTC.

V usage is TRBV28 and J usage is TRBJ2-1; 11 nucleotides line up with TRBD2. Looked up from germline, CDR1 is MDHEN and CDR2 is SYDVKM. The CDR3 spans 15 residues. J gave up 3 bases and V 5 bases, and 3 bases lay outside the gene matches. As DNA, the CDR3 is TGTGCCAGCAGTCCCGGGACTAGCGGCTACAATGAGCAGTTCTTC. Translated, it gives CASSPGTSGYNEQFF.

V usage is TRBV4-1 and J usage is TRBJ2-3; 8 bases match TRBD2. V lost 4 bases, J lost 2 bases, and 14 bases stayed unmatched. The CDR3 has 18 residues. Germline V gene lookup returns CDR1 MGHRA and CDR2 YSYEKL. DNA of the CDR3: TGCGCCAGCAGCCCGCGACTCCCCCGGGGGGGCAACACAGATACGCAGTATTTT. The encoded protein is CASSPRLPRGGNTDTQYF.

The chain has TRBV29-1 and TRBJ2-5; D is unresolved. With 4 bases removed from V and 4 bases from J, the gap between germline ends came to 22 bases. The germline V gene encodes CDR1 SQVTM and CDR2 ANQGSEA. CDR3 length equals 16 residues. The CDR3, as DNA: TGCAGCGTTGGTGCTCACCTATCCCAAGCACGAGAGACCCAGTACTTC. It codes for CSVGAHLSQARETQYF. The entire variable domain, with the rest obtained from reference TRBV29-1 and TRBJ2-5, is as follows: SAVISQKPSRDICQRGTSLTIQCQVDSQVTMMFWYRQQPGQSLTLIATANQGSEATYESGFVIDKFPISRPNLTFSTLTVSNMSPEDSSIYLCSVGAHLSQARETQYFGPGTRLLVL.

The chain uses TRBV10-3 and TRBJ2-7, with 9 positions matching TRBD1. The CDR3 runs to 16 residues. In germline, CDR1 is ENHRY, CDR2 SYGVKD. Trimming cost V 8 bases and J 1 base; bases outside gene matches: 12. The CDR3 sequence is CAIGFFRTGDSYEQYF. In DNA, the CDR3 is TGTGCCATCGGTTTTTTCAGGACAGGGGATTCCTACGAGCAGTACTTC.

This clone has only a few counts. The chain has TRBV6-6 and TRBJ2-7; tentative D call: TRBD2 (6 bases). Germline values: CDR1 MNHNY, CDR2 SVGAGI (reference sequence). The V end lost 8 bases, the J end lost 0 bases, and 11 bases lay between the germline ends. The CDR3 consists of 13 residues. CDR3: CASGGTDSYEQYF. CDR3 DNA sequence: TGTGCCAGCGGCGGGACGGACTCCTACGAGCAGTACTTC.

For this clone: This same CDR3 is encoded by further DNA sequences in the sample. The rearrangement uses TRBV11-2 and TRBJ1-4; D gene uncertain. Germline CDR1 reads SGHAT; CDR2 reads FQNNGV. V was clipped by 3 bases and J by 4 bases, with 9 bases between them. The CDR3 is made up of 14 amino acids. CDR3 loop: CASSLGRGNEKLFF. DNA of the CDR3: TGTGCCAGCAGCTTGGGCCGGGGTAATGAAAAACTGTTTTTT. Filled out from reference TRBV11-2 and TRBJ1-4, the complete variable domain reads EAGVAQSPRYKIIEKRQSVAFWCNPISGHATLYWYQQILGQGPKLLIQFQNNGVVDDSQLPKDRFSAERLKGVDSTLKIQPAKLEDSAVYLCASSLGRGNEKLFFGSGTQLSVL.

In the case of this clone: Other DNA sequences of this sample code for an identical CDR3. The chain employs TRBV18 and TRBJ2-5; tentative D call: TRBD2 (6 bases). Trimming took 0 bases from V and 2 from J, leaving 7 bases between them. The CDR3 length is 14 residues. Germline CDR1 reads KGHSH; CDR2 reads LQKENI. CDR3 nucleotide sequence: TGTGCCAGCTCACCACCGGCGGGACAAGAGACCCAGTACTTC. Protein: CASSPPAGQETQYF.

This clone was seen more than once but under ten times. The chain combines TRBV19 with TRBJ2-3; 7 bases are shared with TRBD2. Germline CDR1 reads LNHDA; CDR2 reads SQIVND (reference sequence). The CDR3 is 16 amino acids. V was clipped by 5 bases and J by 5 bases; unmatched bases: 13. CDR3 in amino acids: CASSPGRALGGDTQYF. The DNA of the CDR3 is TGTGCCAGTAGTCCTGGGAGGGCCCTCGGCGGAGATACGCAGTATTTT.

In DNA, the CDR3 is TGTGCCAGCAGCTATACTGCAACTAATGAAAAACTGTTTTTT. This gives the protein CASSYTATNEKLFF. This chain connects TRBV11-3 to TRBJ1-4; D gene uncertain. Between the trimmed V and J ends, which lost 4 bases and 0 bases, there was a span of 6 bases. This CDR3 has 14 residues. CDR1 and CDR2 (germline): SGHNT, YENEEA.

Worth noting for this clone: Sequence at one end of the junction differs from germline and may be a read error. This specimen includes other DNA sequences encoding the same CDR3. CDR3 sequence reads: CASSYGPSGSNQPQHF. Written as DNA, the CDR3 is TGCGCCAGCAGTTACGGTCCCTCCGGGAGCAATCAGCCCCAGCATTTT. The V and J genes are TRBV6-5 and TRBJ1-5; D is unresolved. CDR3 size: 16 residues. Germline CDR1 reads MNHEY; CDR2 reads SVGAGI.

The V and J genes are TRBV5-8 and TRBJ1-5, with TRBD1 matching 12 bases. V gave up 4 bases and J gave up 5 bases; unmatched junction bases: 7. The CDR3 is 16 amino acids. Germline CDR1 SGHTS, CDR2 YDEGEE. The CDR3, as DNA: TGTGCCAGCAGCAAGGGGACAGGGGGCTTGGATCAGCCCCAGCATTTT. Translating gives CASSKGTGGLDQPQHF.

The rearrangement links TRBV29-1 to TRBJ1-1, with unresolved D. This CDR3 comprises 12 residues. V was clipped by 1 base and J by 6 bases, with 9 bases between them. Germline lookup yields CDR1 SQVTM and CDR2 ANQGSEA. The CDR3: CSVEVMSSEAFF. The CDR3 DNA is TGCAGCGTTGAAGTTATGTCTTCTGAAGCTTTCTTT.

The chain joins TRBV11-3 to TRBJ2-7; 7 bases align to TRBD1. The trim removed 4 bases at V and 3 bases at J, leaving 9 bases unmatched. CDR3 length: 15 residues. The germline gives CDR1 SGHNT, CDR2 YENEEA. The CDR3 coding sequence is TGTGCCAGCAGCTACGAAGGACAGGTTGTCTACGAGCAGTACTTC. It is translated as CASSYEGQVVYEQYF.

The chain links TRBV7-2 to TRBJ1-6, with D possibly matching TRBD1 (5 bases). V was trimmed by 4 bases and J by 4 bases, leaving 11 bases between them. Looked up from germline, CDR1 is SGHTA and CDR2 is FQGNSA. The length of the CDR3 is 15 residues. This chain's CDR3 is CASSSGHVYNSPLHF. The DNA of the CDR3 is TGTGCCAGCAGCTCCGGACACGTTTATAATTCACCCCTCCACTTT.

The chain joins TRBV6-6 to TRBJ1-4; D not resolved. The ends were cut back, 6 bases at V and 8 bases at J, with 10 bases in the middle. CDR3 length: 12 residues. Per germline, CDR1 MNHNY and CDR2 SVGAGI (reference sequence). This chain's CDR3 is CASSRAREKLFF. CDR3 bases: TGTGCCAGCAGCCGCGCTAGGGAAAAACTGTTTTTT.

This rearrangement joins TRBV6-1 to TRBJ1-3; D is unclear. Trimming left V 0 bases short and J 3 bases short, with 9 bases between. Germline CDR1 MNHNS, CDR2 SASEGT. This CDR3 spans 15 amino acids. CDR3 residues: CASSEAKRGGNTIYF. The CDR3 DNA reads TGTGCCAGCAGTGAAGCTAAACGCGGTGGAAACACCATATATTTT.

V is TRBV5-1 and J is TRBJ2-6, with 8 bases identical to TRBD1. J gave up 2 bases and V 4 bases, and 8 bases lay outside the gene matches. This CDR3 is 17 amino acids long. Germline V CDR1 and CDR2: SGHRS, YFSETQ. DNA for the CDR3: TGCGCCAGCAGCCCCCCAGGGGGCGGTACTGGGGCCAACGTCCTGACTTTC. Amino acids: CASSPPGGGTGANVLTF.

V gene TRBV7-6 combines with J gene TRBJ2-5, with 7 bases aligning to TRBD2. The J call is doubtful: the DNA matches TRBJ2-7 better. CDR3 length equals 14 residues. Germline V gives CDR1 SGHVS, CDR2 FNYEAQ. The CDR3 coding sequence is TGTGCCAGCAGCCTAGGGAGGGTCGGGTACGAGCAGTACTTC. Its translation is CASSLGRVGYEQYF.

This clone was seen a handful of times. This chain connects TRBV7-9 to TRBJ2-7; 7 nucleotides line up with TRBD1. Germline V CDR1 and CDR2: SEHNR, FQNEAQ (reference sequence). V was clipped by 3 bases and J by 2 bases; unmatched bases: 19. This CDR3 contains 19 residues. The CDR3 reads CASSFRTGPDPPRAYEQYF. CDR3 sequence (DNA): TGTGCCAGCAGCTTCCGGACAGGCCCCGACCCTCCAAGGGCCTACGAGCAGTACTTC.

This chain links TRBV28 with TRBJ2-1, with D uncertain. V was shortened by 5 bases and J by 3 bases, with 2 bases between the two germline ends. Germline V gene lookup returns CDR1 MDHEN and CDR2 SYDVKM. There are 11 residues in the CDR3. The CDR3: CASSHYNEQFF. The CDR3 nucleotides read TGTGCCAGCAGTCACTACAATGAGCAGTTCTTC.

The CDR3 spells CASYEQGLPGTGELFF. In DNA form, the CDR3 reads TGCGCCAGCTACGAACAGGGCCTGCCGGGCACCGGGGAGCTGTTTTTT. The genes are TRBV10-1 and TRBJ2-2; TRBD1 is a possible D gene (6 bases). CDR3 size: 16 residues. Between the trimmed V and J ends, which lost 8 bases and 4 bases, there was a span of 20 bases. The germline V gene encodes CDR1 WNHNN and CDR2 SYGVQD (reference sequence).

The genes are TRBV5-1 and TRBJ2-7; possible D gene TRBD2, 5 bases. Per germline, CDR1 SGHRS and CDR2 YFSETQ. CDR3 length equals 13 residues. V was pared by 2 bases and J by 5 bases, with 11 bases between. The CDR3 reads CASSFEGSDEQYF. The DNA for the CDR3 is TGCGCCAGCAGCTTCGAGGGATCCGACGAGCAGTACTTC.

This sequence joins TRBV7-9 and TRBJ2-5; D unclear. In germline, CDR1 is SEHNR, CDR2 FQNEAQ (reference sequence). The V end was cut by 3 bases, the J end by 4 bases, with 6 bases between. This CDR3 has 12 residues. CDR3 bases: TGTGCCAGCAGCTTCCCTCTAGAGACCCAGTACTTC. This translates into CASSFPLETQYF.

The rearrangement uses TRBV27 and TRBJ1-1; no definite D call. The CDR3 is 16 amino acids. V lost 2 bases and J lost 1, with 14 bases in between. The germline V gene encodes CDR1 MNHEY and CDR2 SMNVEV (reference sequence). This chain's CDR3 is CASSLTERQGNTEAFF. CDR3 DNA sequence: TGTGCCAGCAGTTTAACCGAGAGGCAAGGGAACACTGAAGCTTTCTTT.

The DNA for the CDR3 is TGTGCCAGCAGCTTACCGACAGCGAACACTGAAGCTTTCTTT. This sequence encodes CASSLPTANTEAFF. V and J are TRBV7-8 and TRBJ1-1, with D possibly TRBD1 on 5 matching bases. CDR3 size: 14 residues. CDR1 is SGHVS and CDR2 is FQNEAQ in the germline V gene. V was pared by 2 bases and J by 1 base, with 8 bases between.

This clone was detected once. The genes are TRBV4-1 and TRBJ2-7; a weak D match, TRBD1 (6 bases). CDR1 MGHRA and CDR2 YSYEKL come from the germline V gene. Trimming cost V 4 bases and J 3 bases, with 16 bases left between them. CDR3 length: 15 amino acids. DNA of the CDR3: TGCGCCAGCAGCCCCAACGGACAGCCGATCTACGAGCAGTACTTC. This codes for CASSPNGQPIYEQYF.

This clone has more than one count but fewer than ten. This rearrangement joins TRBV6-1 to TRBJ2-1, with 12 bases identical to TRBD2. CDR1 MNHNS and CDR2 SASEGT come from the germline V gene. The V gene end was trimmed by 2 bases and the J gene end by 6 bases; junction bases not matched to a gene: 2. The CDR3 totals 15 residues. Here the CDR3 reads CASSELLAGGNEQFF. Written as DNA, the CDR3 is TGTGCCAGCAGTGAACTACTAGCGGGGGGCAATGAGCAGTTCTTC.